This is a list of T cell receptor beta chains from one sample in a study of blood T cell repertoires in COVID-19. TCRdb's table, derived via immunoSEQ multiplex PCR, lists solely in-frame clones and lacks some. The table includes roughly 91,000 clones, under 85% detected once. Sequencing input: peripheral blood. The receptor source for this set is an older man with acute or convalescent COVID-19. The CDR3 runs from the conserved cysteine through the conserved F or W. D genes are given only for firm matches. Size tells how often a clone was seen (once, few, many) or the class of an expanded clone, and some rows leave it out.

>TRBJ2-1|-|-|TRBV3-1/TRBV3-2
CASSQRYRDNEQFF
TGTGCCAGCAGCCAAAGATATCGGGACAATGAGCAGTTCTTC
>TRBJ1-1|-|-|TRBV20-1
CSASPLLVSFF
TGCAGTGCTAGTCCCCTTCTCGTATCTTTCTTT
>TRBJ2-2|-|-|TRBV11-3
CASSFLGGPPGELFF
TGTGCCAGCAGCTTTTTGGGGGGGCCCCCCGGGGAGCTGTTTTTT
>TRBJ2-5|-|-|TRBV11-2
CASSLSPTGETQYF
TGTGCCAGCAGCTTAAGCCCAACTGGAGAGACCCAGTACTTC
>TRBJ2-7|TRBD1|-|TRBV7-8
CASSFGTGVPEGYEQYF
TGTGCCAGCAGCTTCGGGACAGGGGTCCCGGAAGGCTACGAGCAGTACTTC
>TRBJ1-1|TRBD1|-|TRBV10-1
CASILTGRNTEAFF
TGCGCCAGCATTCTGACAGGGAGAAACACTGAAGCTTTCTTT
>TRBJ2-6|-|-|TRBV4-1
CASSPRGGGFTGANVLTF
TGCGCCAGCAGCCCGCGTGGAGGGGGCTTTACTGGGGCCAACGTCCTGACTTTC
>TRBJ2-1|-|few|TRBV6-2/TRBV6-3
CASSYRRAVLYNEQFF
TGTGCCAGCAGTTACCGGAGGGCGGTCCTTTACAATGAGCAGTTCTTC
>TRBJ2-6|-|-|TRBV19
CASRRSPGHLPSSGANVLTF
TGTGCCAGCCGAAGATCACCTGGACATCTTCCTAGCTCTGGGGCCAACGTCCTGACTTTC
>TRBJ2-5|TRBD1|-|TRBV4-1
CASSSGQGQETQYF
TGCGCCAGCAGCTCCGGACAGGGACAAGAGACCCAGTACTTC
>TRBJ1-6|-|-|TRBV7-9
CASSLGRNSPLHF
TGTGCCAGCAGCTTGGGCAGAAATTCACCCCTCCACTTT
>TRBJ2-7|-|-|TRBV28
CASSQVSSYEQYF
TGTGCCAGCAGTCAGGTTTCCTCCTACGAGCAGTACTTC
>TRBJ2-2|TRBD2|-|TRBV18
CASSPGLASNTGELFF
TGTGCCAGCTCACCGGGACTAGCGTCGAACACCGGGGAGCTGTTTTTT
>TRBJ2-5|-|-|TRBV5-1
CASSLVAALETQYF
TGCGCCAGCAGCTTGGTAGCGGCCCTTGAGACCCAGTACTTC
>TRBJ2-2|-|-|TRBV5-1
CASAITPSTGELFF
TGCGCCAGCGCTATAACCCCGAGTACCGGGGAGCTGTTTTTT
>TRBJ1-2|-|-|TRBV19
CASSNRAGRAGYTF
TGTGCCAGTAGTAACAGGGCAGGAAGGGCTGGCTACACCTTC
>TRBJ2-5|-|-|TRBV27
CASSLGRAETQYF
TGTGCCAGCAGTTTAGGCAGGGCAGAGACCCAGTACTTC
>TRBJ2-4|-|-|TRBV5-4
CASSLAKGVNIQYF
TGTGCCAGCAGCTTGGCTAAGGGGGTAAACATTCAGTACTTC
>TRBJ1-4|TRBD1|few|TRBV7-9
CASSAGTGREKLFF
TGTGCCAGCAGCGCCGGGACAGGACGCGAAAAACTGTTTTTT
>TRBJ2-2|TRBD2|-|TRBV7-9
CASSLASGGSGELFF
TGTGCCAGCAGCCTGGCTAGCGGGGGGTCCGGGGAGCTGTTTTTT
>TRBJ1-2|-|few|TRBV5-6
CASSSRTGDYGYTF
TGTGCCAGCAGCTCCAGGACTGGAGACTATGGCTACACCTTC
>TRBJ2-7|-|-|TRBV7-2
CASSLAASEQYF
TGTGCCAGCAGCTTAGCCGCGAGCGAGCAGTACTTC
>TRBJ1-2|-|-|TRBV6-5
CASSPREGNWNGYTF
TGTGCCAGCAGTCCCCGGGAGGGGAACTGGAATGGCTACACCTTC
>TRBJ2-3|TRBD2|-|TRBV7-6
CASSALAGAGDTQYF
TGTGCCAGCAGCGCCCTAGCGGGGGCCGGAGATACGCAGTATTTT
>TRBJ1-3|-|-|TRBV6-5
CASSYGHLASGNTIYF
TGTGCCAGCAGTTACGGCCACCTGGCCTCTGGAAACACCATATATTTT
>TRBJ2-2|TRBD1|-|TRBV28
CASSLSSLTGETGELFF
TGTGCCAGCAGTTTATCCTCTCTGACAGGGGAAACCGGGGAGCTGTTTTTT
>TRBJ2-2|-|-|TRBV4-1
CASSPAQGVSVGELFF
TGCGCCAGCAGCCCAGCGCAGGGCGTCTCGGTCGGGGAGCTGTTTTTT
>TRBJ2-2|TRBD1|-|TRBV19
CASGTGANTGELFF
TGTGCCAGTGGGACAGGGGCCAACACCGGGGAGCTGTTTTTT
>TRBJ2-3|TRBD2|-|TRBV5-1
CASSPSTSGGVTDTQYF
TGCGCCAGCAGCCCCTCGACTAGCGGGGGGGTTACAGATACGCAGTATTTT
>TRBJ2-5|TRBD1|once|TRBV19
CASRPGTGGQETQYF
TGTGCCAGTAGGCCCGGGACAGGTGGACAAGAGACCCAGTACTTC
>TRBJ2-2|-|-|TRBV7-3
CASSPLSDSGELFF
TGTGCCAGCAGCCCCTTATCGGACAGCGGGGAGCTGTTTTTT
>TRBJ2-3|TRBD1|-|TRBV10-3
CAIEGFQGGTDTQYF
TGTGCCATCGAAGGCTTCCAGGGGGGCACAGATACGCAGTATTTT
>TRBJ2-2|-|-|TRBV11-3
CASSLRSRDTGELFF
TGTGCCAGCAGCCTACGATCCCGGGACACCGGGGAGCTGTTTTTT
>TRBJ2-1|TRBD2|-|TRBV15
CATSRTSKGEQFF
TGTGCCACCAGCCGGACTAGCAAAGGTGAGCAGTTCTTC
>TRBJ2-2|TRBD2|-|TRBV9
CASSSPLAGGPWTGELFF
TGTGCCAGCAGCAGTCCACTAGCGGGGGGGCCGTGGACCGGGGAGCTGTTTTTT
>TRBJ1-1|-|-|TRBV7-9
CASSPRGYRGTEAFF
TGTGCCAGCAGCCCCCGTGGATATCGAGGGACTGAAGCTTTCTTT
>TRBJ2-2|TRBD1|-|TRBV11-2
CASSWTGDTGELFF
TGTGCCAGCAGCTGGACAGGCGACACCGGGGAGCTGTTTTTT
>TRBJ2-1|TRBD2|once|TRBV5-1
CASSLVVAGGFYNEQFF
TGCGCCAGCAGCTTGGTTGTGGCGGGGGGCTTCTACAATGAGCAGTTCTTC
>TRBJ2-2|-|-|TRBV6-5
CASSYSGGANTGELFF
TGTGCCAGCAGTTACTCAGGGGGAGCGAACACCGGGGAGCTGTTTTTT
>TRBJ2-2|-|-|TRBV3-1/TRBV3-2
CASSHVAVNTGELFF
TGTGCCAGCAGCCACGTAGCGGTGAACACCGGGGAGCTGTTTTTT
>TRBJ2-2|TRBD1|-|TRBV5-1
CASRWTGDTGELFF
TGCGCCAGTAGATGGACAGGGGACACCGGGGAGCTGTTTTTT
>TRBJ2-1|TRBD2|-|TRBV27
CASSELAGGSNEQFF
TGTGCCAGCAGCGAACTAGCGGGGGGCTCCAATGAGCAGTTCTTC
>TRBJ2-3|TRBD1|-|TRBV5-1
CASSQGVGTDTQYF
TGCGCCAGCAGCCAGGGGGTTGGGACAGATACGCAGTATTTT
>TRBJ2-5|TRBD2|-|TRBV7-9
CASSRAGTSGFKNQETQYF
TGTGCCAGCAGCCGAGCCGGGACTAGCGGCTTTAAAAACCAAGAGACCCAGTACTTC
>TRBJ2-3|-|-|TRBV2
CASSSPIDSYTDTQYF
TGTGCCAGCAGTTCCCCCATCGACAGTTACACAGATACGCAGTATTTT
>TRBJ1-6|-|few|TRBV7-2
CASSFFTGNSPLHF
TGTGCCAGCAGCTTCTTTACCGGGAATTCACCCCTCCACTTT
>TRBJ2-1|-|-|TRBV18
CASSPDRRGEQFF
TGTGCCAGCTCACCAGACCGGCGCGGGGAGCAGTTCTTC
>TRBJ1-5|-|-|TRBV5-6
CASSAGSGNQPQHF
TGTGCCAGCAGCGCGGGCTCCGGCAATCAGCCCCAGCATTTT
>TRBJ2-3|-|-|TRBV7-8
CASSLPSVFGTDTQYF
TGTGCCAGCAGCTTACCGAGCGTGTTCGGGACAGATACGCAGTATTTT
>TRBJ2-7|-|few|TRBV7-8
CASSYGQFPYEQYF
TGTGCCAGCAGCTACGGACAGTTTCCCTACGAGCAGTACTTC
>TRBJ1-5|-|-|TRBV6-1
CASSDRASQPQHF
TGTGCCAGCAGTGACAGGGCGAGTCAGCCCCAGCATTTT
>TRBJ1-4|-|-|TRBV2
CASSDLSTNEKLFF
TGTGCCAGCAGTGATCTGTCAACTAATGAAAAACTGTTTTTT
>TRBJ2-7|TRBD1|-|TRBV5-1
CASSPGTGGVEQYF
TGCGCCAGCAGCCCTGGGACAGGGGGCGTCGAGCAGTACTTC
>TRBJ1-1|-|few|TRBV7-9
CASSLERGNTEAFF
TGTGCCAGCAGCTTAGAACGGGGGAACACTGAAGCTTTCTTT